This T cell receptor (beta chain) was identified during a study of cytomegalovirus exposure and HLA in healthy donors. Whole-study results and caveats: Reportedly, a later analysis found an Asian-associated ancestry cluster had fewer N-insertions than the roughly 670-donor mean. TCR beta V- and J-gene trimming was later associated with a missense DCLRE1C variant.

The PCR used 60 Vbeta and 13 Jbeta primers. Method: immunoSEQ multiplex PCR; TCRdb's copy keeps in-frame clones and lacks some. The sample includes 80,000 to 90,000 clones, around 80% seen only once; the top ten take approximately 2.6%. V gave up 6 bases and J gave up 3 bases, with 6 bases separating them. The CDR3 runs to 12 residues. The germline V gene has CDR1 SQVTM and CDR2 ANQGSEA. In the case of this clone: The antigen remains undetermined.

The sequence was obtained from a man aged 25-40 years in good health and CMV-seronegative. Sequencing input: PBMCs. This chain joins TRBV29-1 and TRBJ2-6; tentative D call: TRBD2 (6 bases). CDR3 amino acids: CSVAGGANVLTF. CDR3 nucleotides: TGCAGCGTAGCGGGTGGGGCCAACGTCCTGACTTTC.